These 24 T cell receptor beta chains share one sample of origin, sequenced in a study of beta chain features in type 1 diabetes. Study conclusions and caveats: The study found moderately but significantly shorter TCRB CDR3s in all four CD4+ subsets of Type 1 diabetes patients.

These receptors have no identified antigens. Of the isolated RNA, all was reverse transcribed, and so the sequenced material was expressed TCRB transcripts. Assay: immunoSEQ multiplex PCR; the TCRdb copy retains only in-frame clones and omits some. The table records about 260,000 clones, around 20% of them present only once. The specimen sequenced was naive CD4+ T cells from blood. These receptors were obtained from a woman in her forties with type 1 diabetes.

This clone occurred a few times. The rearrangement uses TRBV9 and TRBJ1-2; D is unclear. Trimming pared 2 bases from V and 2 bases from J, leaving 10 bases between. The CDR3 spans 14 residues. Germline V gene lookup returns CDR1 SGDLS and CDR2 YYNGEE. The CDR3 here is CASSVSTGNYGYTF. For the CDR3, the DNA is TGTGCCAGCAGCGTGAGTACGGGAAACTATGGCTACACCTTC.

The chain employs TRBV14 and TRBJ2-3, with D perhaps matching TRBD1 (5 bases). CDR1 SGHDN and CDR2 FVKESK come from the germline V gene. CDR3 size: 13 residues. Trimming shortened V by 2 bases and J by 8 bases, and 11 bases separated the two germline ends. CDR3 in DNA: TGTGCCAGCAGCCAAATGTCTGGGGCTACGCAGTATTTT. It codes for CASSQMSGATQYF.

The chain combines TRBV7-2 with TRBJ2-5, with 7 bases lining up with TRBD1. V gave up 5 bases and J gave up 7 bases; unmatched junction bases: 7. The CDR3 length is 13 residues. Germline V gene lookup returns CDR1 SGHTA and CDR2 FQGNSA. The CDR3 loop is CASSRTRQGTQYF. DNA for the CDR3: TGTGCCAGCAGCCGTACTCGACAGGGGACCCAGTACTTC.

The rearrangement joins TRBV9 to TRBJ1-5; 7 bases fit TRBD1. The CDR3 totals 17 residues. With V trimmed by 2 bases and J by 1 base, 9 bases remained unmatched. Looked up from germline, CDR1 is SGDLS and CDR2 is YYNGEE. This chain's CDR3 is CASSVEQGIRSNQPQHF. For the CDR3, the DNA is TGTGCCAGCAGCGTCGAACAGGGGATTCGGAGCAATCAGCCCCAGCATTTT.

This clone was detected a few times. This chain links TRBV9 with TRBJ1-2; 8 bases fit TRBD1. This CDR3 has 13 amino acids. Germline lookup yields CDR1 SGDLS and CDR2 YYNGEE. V shed 3 bases and J 8 bases; nucleotides not matched to a gene: 6. CDR3 sequence (DNA): TGTGCCAGCAGCGCCGGACAGGGATCCGGCTACACCTTC. Protein: CASSAGQGSGYTF.

The V and J genes are TRBV7-8 and TRBJ2-5; 12 nucleotides align to TRBD2. Germline assignment: CDR1 SGHVS and CDR2 FQNEAQ. Germline trimming cut 4 bases from V and 1 base from J; bases unmatched to any gene: 7. This CDR3 comprises 17 residues. The CDR3 region has the DNA TGTGCCAGCAGCTCGAGACTAGCGGGGGCCCTCCAAGAGACCCAGTACTTC. It is translated as CASSSRLAGALQETQYF.

This clone occurred a few times. V usage is TRBV30 and J usage is TRBJ1-1, with D possibly matching TRBD1 (6 bases). The CDR3 is 11 residues long. Per the germline V gene, CDR1 is GTSNPN and CDR2 is SVGIG (reference sequence). V lost 8 bases to trimming and J lost 1 base, with 8 bases between them. The CDR3 DNA follows: TGTGCCGCGACAGGGAACACTGAAGCTTTCTTT. Protein: CAATGNTEAFF.

The chain carries TRBV29-1 and TRBJ1-5, with D maybe TRBD1 (6 bases). The V gene lost 6 bases and the J gene lost 0 bases, with 9 bases spanning the gap. The CDR3 length is 13 residues. The germline CDR1 and CDR2 sequences are SQVTM and ANQGSEA. The CDR3: CSVRQDSNQPQHF. CDR3 bases: TGCAGCGTGAGACAGGATAGCAATCAGCCCCAGCATTTT. Variable domain in full (rest from reference TRBV29-1 and TRBJ1-5): SAVISQKPSRDICQRGTSLTIQCQVDSQVTMMFWYRQQPGQSLTLIATANQGSEATYESGFVIDKFPISRPNLTFSTLTVSNMSPEDSSIYLCSVRQDSNQPQHFGDGTRLSIL.

This clone turned up a few times. This specimen includes other DNA sequences encoding the same CDR3. This sequence joins TRBV29-1 and TRBJ2-7; 10 bases fit TRBD2. After removal of 6 bases from V and 1 base from J, the junction contained 6 bases not matched to a gene. The CDR3 loop spans 14 amino acids. Germline CDR1 is SQVTM and CDR2 is ANQGSEA. CDR3 coding DNA: TGCAGCGTCCTAAGGACTAGCGGTTCCTACGAGCAGTACTTC. Encoded protein: CSVLRTSGSYEQYF.

V is TRBV4-1 and J is TRBJ2-4; 7 bases map to TRBD2. The CDR3 runs 16 residues. Germline loops: CDR1 MGHRA, CDR2 YSYEKL. V dropped 0 bases and J dropped 8; count of bases not matched to a gene: 10. CDR3 residues: CASSQEASGDVDIQYF. In DNA, the CDR3 is TGCGCCAGCAGCCAAGAAGCTAGCGGAGATGTAGACATTCAGTACTTC.

The sample holds a few counts of this clone. The chain carries TRBV18 and TRBJ1-1, with a possible D match to TRBD1 (6 bases). Trimming removed 4 bases from V and 1 base from J, with 13 bases in between. The germline CDR1 and CDR2 sequences are KGHSH and LQKENI. This CDR3 is built from 15 residues. Written as DNA, the CDR3 is TGTGCCAGCTCACTAGCGACAGGATCGAACACTGAAGCTTTCTTT. Residues: CASSLATGSNTEAFF.

The rearrangement uses TRBV9 and TRBJ1-5, with D unclear. This CDR3 comprises 14 residues. Germline V gives CDR1 SGDLS, CDR2 YYNGEE. Trimming shortened V by 0 bases and J by 2 bases, and 6 bases separated the two germline ends. The CDR3 loop reads CASSVDSGNQPQHF. CDR3 nucleotide sequence: TGTGCCAGCAGCGTAGATTCGGGCAATCAGCCCCAGCATTTT.

This clone was counted a few times. The V and J genes are TRBV27 and TRBJ1-6; possibly TRBD1 for D (5 bases). This CDR3 has 15 amino acids. CDR1 is MNHEY and CDR2 is SMNVEV in the germline V gene (reference sequence). V was trimmed by 5 bases and J by 7 bases, leaving 15 bases between them. The CDR3 loop is CASSIPGLHNSPLHF. CDR3 nucleotides: TGTGCCAGCAGTATACCGGGACTTCACAATTCACCCCTCCACTTT.

This clone was detected a few times. V usage is TRBV21-1 and J usage is TRBJ2-4; TRBD1, the D gene given by the table, was not confirmed from the DNA. TRBV21-1 is a known pseudogene. CDR3 length equals 14 residues. DNA for the CDR3: TGTGCCAGCAGCAAAGGGGACAGGGAATTCGTTCAGTACTTC. The encoded protein is CASSKGDREFVQYF.

The genes are TRBV2 and TRBJ1-5; no clear D gene. The CDR3 runs 13 residues. Germline values: CDR1 SNHLY, CDR2 FYNNEI. V shed 3 bases and J shed 1 base, with 4 bases lying between them. As DNA, the CDR3 is TGTGCCAGCAGTGACGTGAGCAATCAGCCCCAGCATTTT. Protein product: CASSDVSNQPQHF.

This clone has only a few counts. The chain has TRBV30 and TRBJ2-3; 9 bases agree with TRBD2. Germline CDR1 and CDR2: GTSNPN and SVGIG (reference sequence). V shed 0 bases and J 5 bases; nucleotides not matched to a gene: 3. The CDR3 sequence is 14 residues long. CDR3 region: CAWSVALAGDTQYF. CDR3 coding DNA: TGTGCCTGGAGTGTAGCACTAGCGGGAGATACGCAGTATTTT.

This clone appeared a single time. The chain uses TRBV7-2 and TRBJ1-5, with TRBD1 as a possible D gene (6 bases). Trimming shortened V by 2 bases and J by 7 bases, and 15 bases separated the two germline ends. The germline gives CDR1 SGHTA, CDR2 FQGNSA. There are 15 residues in the CDR3. CDR3 sequence (DNA): TGTGCCAGCAGCTTATCATGGGGGCTAGAGCAGCCCCAGCATTTT. Protein: CASSLSWGLEQPQHF. Full variable domain (outside the CDR3, taken from reference TRBV7-2 and TRBJ1-5): GAGVSQSPSNKVTEKGKDVELRCDPISGHTALYWYRQSLGQGLEFLIYFQGNSAPDKSGLPSDRFSAERTGGSVSTLTIQRTQQEDSAVYLCASSLSWGLEQPQHFGDGTRLSIL.

Only a few counts were recorded for this clone. This chain links TRBV14 with TRBJ2-7; 9 bases match TRBD2. V lost 1 base to trimming and J lost 3 bases; unmatched junction nucleotides: 7. CDR3 length equals 16 residues. Per the germline V gene, CDR1 is SGHDN and CDR2 is FVKESK. This CDR3 is CASSQVGASGIYEQYF. CDR3 DNA: TGTGCCAGCAGCCAAGTAGGCGCTAGCGGGATCTACGAGCAGTACTTC. Based on the CDR3 plus reference TRBV14 and TRBJ2-7, the full variable domain is EAGVTQFPSHSVIEKGQTVTLRCDPISGHDNLYWYRRVMGKEIKFLLHFVKESKQDESGMPNNRFLAERTGGTYSTLKVQPAELEDSGVYFCASSQVGASGIYEQYFGPGTRLTVT.

This clone was seen more than once but under ten times. The CDR3 nucleotides read TGTGCCAGCAGCAGTCAAGCAACAGGGGGAACTCAAGAGACCCAGTACTTC. Amino acids: CASSSQATGGTQETQYF. V is TRBV7-2 and J is TRBJ2-5; the match to TRBD1 covers 8 bases. The CDR3 runs to 17 residues. The junction had 13 bases not matched to a gene; V was cut back by 5 bases and J by 2 bases. Germline V gives CDR1 SGHTA, CDR2 FQGNSA.

The genes are TRBV11-2 and TRBJ2-7; a possible D gene is TRBD1 (6 bases). The CDR3 runs 13 residues. Trimming shortened V by 6 bases and J by 7 bases, and 16 bases separated the two germline ends. The germline CDR1 and CDR2 sequences are SGHAT and FQNNGV. The CDR3 loop is CASRDRQVGEQYF. As DNA, the CDR3 is TGTGCCAGCAGGGACAGACAGGTCGGAGAGCAGTACTTC.

This chain links TRBV27 with TRBJ1-5; TRBD1 matches 7 bases. Germline CDR1 and CDR2: MNHEY and SMNVEV (reference sequence). The CDR3 totals 14 residues. J was trimmed by 5 bases and V by 4 bases; bases with no gene match: 5. The CDR3 bases are TGTGCCAGCAGTTGGGGACAGCAGTATCAGCCCCAGCATTTT. It codes for CASSWGQQYQPQHF.

The chain has TRBV11-2 and TRBJ2-3; a possible D gene is TRBD1 (6 bases). The germline CDR1 and CDR2 sequences are SGHAT and FQNNGV. CDR3 size: 15 residues. V was clipped by 5 bases and J by 4 bases, with 16 bases between them. DNA for the CDR3: TGTGCCAGCAGCATCACACAGGGAGAGGCAGATACGCAGTATTTT. Translating it yields CASSITQGEADTQYF.

A few counts support this clone. This chain's CDR3 is CASRPRQGSKTF. The CDR3 DNA reads TGTGCCAGCAGACCGCGACAGGGCTCTAAAACCTTC. The V call is TRBV28, the J call TRBJ1-2; 7 nucleotides line up with TRBD1. The CDR3 loop spans 12 amino acids. Looked up from germline, CDR1 is MDHEN and CDR2 is SYDVKM. The trim removed 6 bases at V and 14 bases at J, leaving 12 bases unmatched.

This clone was seen only a few times. Other DNA variants within this sample encode the same CDR3. This chain joins TRBV7-2 and TRBJ1-2; 9 bases are shared with TRBD1. The CDR3 consists of 13 residues. Per germline, CDR1 SGHTA and CDR2 FQGNSA. V shed 5 bases and J 5 bases; nucleotides not matched to a gene: 3. The CDR3 DNA is TGTGCCAGCAGCCCGACAGGGGGTTATGGCTACACCTTC. It yields the protein CASSPTGGYGYTF.